This TCR beta chain was sequenced during a study of blood T cell repertoires in COVID-19. Sequencing was performed with immunoSEQ multiplex PCR; in TCRdb, only in-frame clones are kept and a portion is missing. The table shows under 300,000 clones, with around four fifths occurring only once. This clone has a handful of counts. The sequence came from a woman aged 60 to 75 with active or convalescent COVID-19. Sample: peripheral blood.

The CDR3 spells CASRQGAYNEQFF. The CDR3 DNA reads TGTGCCAGCCGACAGGGGGCATACAATGAGCAGTTCTTC. V is TRBV2 and J is TRBJ2-1; 10 positions match TRBD1. Germline trimming cut 8 bases from V and 4 bases from J; bases unmatched to any gene: 2. In germline, CDR1 is SNHLY, CDR2 FYNNEI. The CDR3 loop spans 13 amino acids.